This T cell receptor beta chain stems from a study of OX40 agonist ivuxolimab in advanced cancers. Overall study context: Intravenous ivuxolimab at 0.01 to 10 mg/kg was given to patients every 2 weeks. Two cutaneous melanoma patients and one hepatocellular carcinoma patient, three in all, had partial responses.

This clone was counted between two and nine times. The antigen remains unidentified. Study-level results: Clonal expansion from baseline to week 6 occurred in both CD4+ and CD8+ T cells.

Produced via immunoSEQ multiplex PCR; TCRdb's table is partial and in-frame only. The sample records about 20,000 clones, around 71% being singletons. Germline-derived CDR1 and CDR2 are MNHEY and SVGAGI. The CDR3 runs 15 residues. The V segment lost 5 bases and the J segment 2 bases; nucleotides outside the gene matches: 5. Material: CD4+ or CD8+ T cells sorted from blood, obtained in a trial of the OX40 agonist ivuxolimab. The gene calls are TRBV6-5 and TRBJ2-1; TRBD2 matches at 8 bases. This TCR came from an adult with an advanced solid tumor such as melanoma, head and neck, liver or kidney cancer. The CDR3 loop reads CASSLTSGAYNEQFF. The CDR3 region has the DNA TGTGCCAGCAGTCTAACTAGCGGTGCCTACAATGAGCAGTTCTTC.